The clone carrying this T cell receptor beta chain came up a few times. Its antigen is still unknown. This specimen belongs to a study of shared clonotypes between healthy human individuals. Study-wide points: Sorted-subset sequencing, rarefaction showed, was incomplete despite large depth. Generally, naive subsets (rather than memory subsets) showed larger estimated richness.

Profiled with immunoSEQ multiplex PCR; TCRdb holds only in-frame clones, not every one. The sample includes millions of clones, roughly 94% of them seen just once. As defined, naive CD8 cells were CD45RO-negative and positively selected for CCR7, with terminally differentiated effector memory CD45RA+ cells excluded. Germline lookup yields CDR1 LGHNA and CDR2 YSLEER. V gave up 0 bases and J gave up 3 bases, with 14 bases separating them. This CDR3 is built from 17 residues. This chain links TRBV4-3 with TRBJ2-2; tentative D call: TRBD2 (5 bases). Sequenced sample: naive CD8+ T cells sorted from blood. This clonotype was sampled from a man aged 18 to 30 in good health. CDR3 in amino acids: CASSQDRLGADTGELFF. CDR3 sequence (DNA): TGCGCCAGCAGCCAAGATCGACTGGGAGCCGACACCGGGGAGCTGTTTTTT.